Detailed here is one TCR beta chain. No antigen is known for it. This specimen belongs to a study of blood T cells in healthy people across ages. Study-wide results and caveats: TCR beta diversity was tightly associated with the proportion of naive T cells.

Together with a sample-barcoded 5' primer, a J-beta primer mix was included in a second PCR lasting about 6 to 12 cycles. TCRdb re-derived calls from the 5' RACE reads in MiXCR, one entry per CDR3 protein. The sample shows 1,800,000 or so distinct CDR3 sequences, more than 35% of them seen only once. The CDR3 extends over 12 amino acids. Trimming pared 7 bases from V and 5 bases from J, leaving 9 bases between. The source is a human donor in good health. The V gene is TRBV12-3 or TRBV12-4, the J gene TRBJ1-5, with D unclear. Sequencing was performed on blood. The CDR3 region is CASNRPYQPQHF. CDR3 nucleotides: TGTGCCAGCAACCGACCTTATCAGCCCCAGCATTTT.